The clone carrying this T cell receptor beta chain was picked up many times. The antigen is not known. This specimen belongs to a study of T cell clones after liver transplantation. Study summary: Samples came from ITN030ST, which attempted immunosuppression withdrawal within 2 years of liver transplantation. Draws occurred before transplant, before withdrawal, and after complete or failed withdrawal.

Notes on the study in general: Low donor cell numbers restricted donor-reactive repertoire measurement in a couple of subjects. Rather than being deleted, graft donor-reactive T cells may have moved into the graft.

Method: immunoSEQ multiplex PCR; TCRdb's copy keeps in-frame clones and lacks some. This table has some 50,000 clones, around 70% appearing once. This CDR3 region has 15 residues. Germline CDR1 reads MNHEY; CDR2 reads SVGAGI. Deletions cut 7 bases from V and 3 bases from J, with 15 bases between. The sequences come from CD4+ T cells from blood, collected at the 22-month timepoint. This clonotype was obtained from a human patient who received a liver transplant. The graft donor may account for some of the T cells. V is TRBV6-5 and J is TRBJ2-2; maybe TRBD1 (6 bases). CDR3 loop: CASKQGPQDTGELFF. The CDR3 nucleotides are TGTGCCAGCAAACAGGGACCTCAGGACACCGGGGAGCTGTTTTTT.